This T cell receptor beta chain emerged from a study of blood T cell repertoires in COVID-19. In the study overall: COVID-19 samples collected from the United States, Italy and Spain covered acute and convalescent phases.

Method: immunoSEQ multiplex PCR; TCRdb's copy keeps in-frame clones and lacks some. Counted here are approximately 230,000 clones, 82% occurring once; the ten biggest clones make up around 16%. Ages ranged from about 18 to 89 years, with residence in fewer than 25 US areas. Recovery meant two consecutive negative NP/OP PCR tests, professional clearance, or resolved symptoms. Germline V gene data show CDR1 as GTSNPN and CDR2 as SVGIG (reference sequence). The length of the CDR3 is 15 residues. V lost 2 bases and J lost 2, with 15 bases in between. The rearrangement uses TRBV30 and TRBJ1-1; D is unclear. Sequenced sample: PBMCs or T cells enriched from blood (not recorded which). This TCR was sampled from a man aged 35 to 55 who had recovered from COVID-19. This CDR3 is CAWSLAGTYNTEAFF. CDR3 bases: TGTGCCTGGAGTTTAGCGGGCACTTATAACACTGAAGCTTTCTTT.